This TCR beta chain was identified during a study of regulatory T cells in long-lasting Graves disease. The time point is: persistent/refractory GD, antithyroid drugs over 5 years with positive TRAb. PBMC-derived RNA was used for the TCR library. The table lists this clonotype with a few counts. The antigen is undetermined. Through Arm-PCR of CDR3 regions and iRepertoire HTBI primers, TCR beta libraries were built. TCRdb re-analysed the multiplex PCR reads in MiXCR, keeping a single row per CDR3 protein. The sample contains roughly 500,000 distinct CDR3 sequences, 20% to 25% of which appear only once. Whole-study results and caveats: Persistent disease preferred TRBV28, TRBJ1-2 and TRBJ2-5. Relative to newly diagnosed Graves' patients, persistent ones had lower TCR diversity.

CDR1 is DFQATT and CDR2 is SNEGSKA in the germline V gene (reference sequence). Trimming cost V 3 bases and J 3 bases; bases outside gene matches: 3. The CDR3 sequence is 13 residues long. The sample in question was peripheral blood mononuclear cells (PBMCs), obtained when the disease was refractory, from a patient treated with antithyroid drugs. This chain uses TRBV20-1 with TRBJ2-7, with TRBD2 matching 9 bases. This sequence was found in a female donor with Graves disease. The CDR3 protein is CSARLAGNYEQYF. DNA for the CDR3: TGCAGTGCTAGGCTAGCGGGGAACTACGAGCAGTACTTC.